The 31 T cell receptor beta chains listed next were all sequenced from one sample in a study of identical twins. MiXCR, run by TCRdb on the 5' RACE reads, gives a single entry per CDR3 protein. Altogether 350,000 to 600,000 distinct CDR3 sequences are present, about 14% being singletons, with the ten largest covering roughly 0.5%. These data were also filed under a second study, of yellow fever vaccine responses in identical twins.

The sample was CD4+ T cells sorted from blood. These TCRs come from a woman aged 18-35 years in good health.

J is TRBJ1-3 and V is TRBV5-6; D unresolved. The CDR3 length is 14 residues. Trimming shortened V by 2 bases and J by 3 bases, and 9 bases separated the two germline ends. Germline loops: CDR1 SGHDT, CDR2 YYEEEE. CDR3 in DNA: TGTGCCAGCAGCTTAGGAGGTCTTGGAAACACCATATATTTT. Protein: CASSLGGLGNTIYF.

At least ten counts were recorded for this clonotype. The rearrangement uses TRBV14 and TRBJ2-2, with D perhaps TRBD2 (5 bases). Trimming took off 0 bases at V and 0 bases at J, with 17 bases between the two ends. Germline CDR1 reads SGHDN; CDR2 reads FVKESK. The CDR3 totals 19 residues. CDR3 loop: CASSQDSGELYANTGELFF. The CDR3 bases are TGTGCCAGCAGCCAAGACAGCGGAGAATTATACGCGAACACCGGGGAGCTGTTTTTT.

This clonotype has only a few counts. For the CDR3, the DNA is TGTGCCAGCAGCAAGGGGACTAGCGGGGGGCTAGGGGAGCTGTTTTTT. This encodes CASSKGTSGGLGELFF. The chain carries TRBV6-1 and TRBJ2-2, with TRBD2 matching over 15 bases. Per the germline V gene, CDR1 is MNHNS and CDR2 is SASEGT. The CDR3 contains 16 residues. The V and J ends lost 6 bases and 8 bases, in that order; junction bases with no gene match: 7.

This clonotype was seen ten or more times. The rearrangement uses TRBV29-1 and TRBJ2-3; 11 nucleotides line up with TRBD2. CDR1 is SQVTM and CDR2 is ANQGSEA in the germline V gene. The CDR3 runs to 13 residues. V trimming: 5 bases; J trimming: 8 bases; junction bases outside the gene matches: 6. The CDR3 spells CSVRLAGQGTQYF. CDR3 DNA: TGCAGCGTTAGACTAGCGGGGCAAGGTACGCAGTATTTT.

The table lists this clonotype with a few counts. The chain carries TRBV28 and TRBJ2-3, with a possible D match to TRBD1 (5 bases). Germline loops: CDR1 MDHEN, CDR2 SYDVKM. The CDR3 covers 14 residues. Between the trimmed V and J ends, which lost 7 bases and 8 bases, there was a span of 19 bases. The CDR3 DNA follows: TGTGCCAGCACTCCCATGCCGCCCCAGGGTACGCAGTATTTT. Amino acids: CASTPMPPQGTQYF. The full variable domain, in which reference TRBV28 and TRBJ2-3 provide the parts outside the CDR3, is DVKVTQSSRYLVKRTGEKVFLECVQDMDHENMFWYRQDPGLGLRLIYFSYDVKMKEKGDIPEGYSVSREKKERFSLILESASTNQTSMYLCASTPMPPQGTQYFGPGTRLTVL.

The table lists this clonotype with a few counts. V usage is TRBV25-1 and J usage is TRBJ2-5; D possibly corresponds to TRBD2 (6 bases). Trimming left V 3 bases short and J 2 bases short, with 13 bases between. The CDR3 loop spans 15 amino acids. Germline CDR1 reads MGHDK; CDR2 reads SYGVNS. This CDR3 reads CASSDSGEVQETQYF. The CDR3 DNA reads as TGTGCCAGCAGTGATAGCGGAGAAGTACAAGAGACCCAGTACTTC. The full variable domain, its missing parts supplied by reference TRBV25-1 and TRBJ2-5, is EADIYQTPRYLVIGTGKKITLECSQTMGHDKMYWYQQDPGMELHLIHYSYGVNSTEKGDLSSESTVSRIRTEHFPLTLESARPSHTSQYLCASSDSGEVQETQYFGPGTRLLVL.

This clonotype was counted only a few times. The V and J genes are TRBV7-8 and TRBJ2-7; TRBD2 agrees at 12 bases. The CDR3 has 18 amino acids. J was trimmed by 0 bases and V by 5 bases; bases with no gene match: 11. Looked up from germline, CDR1 is SGHVS and CDR2 is FQNEAQ. The CDR3 coding sequence is TGTGCCAGCAGCCGGGAACTAGCGGGGGGATTCAGCTCCTACGAGCAGTACTTC. Its translation is CASSRELAGGFSSYEQYF. Full variable domain (rest looked up from reference TRBV7-8 and TRBJ2-7): GAGVSQSPRYKVAKRGQDVALRCDPISGHVSLFWYQQALGQGPEFLTYFQNEAQLDKSGLPSDRFFAERPEGSVSTLKIQRTQQEDSAVYLCASSRELAGGFSSYEQYFGPGTRLTVT.

The sample holds many counts of this clonotype. V is TRBV20-1 and J is TRBJ2-1; 9 bases map to TRBD1. Germline CDR1 is DFQATT and CDR2 is SNEGSKA (reference sequence). There are 13 residues in the CDR3. The CDR3: CRTDRGNNNEQFF. Here the CDR3 DNA reads TGCAGGACGGACAGGGGCAATAATAATGAGCAGTTCTTC.

In this sample, this clonotype turned up a few times. The J gene is TRBJ1-1, the V gene TRBV5-4; no clear D gene. Trimming removed 1 base at V and 1 base at J, with 11 bases between. Germline CDR1 reads SGHNT; CDR2 reads YYREEE (reference sequence). This CDR3 is 15 amino acids long. This CDR3 reads CASSLPYPGNTEAFF. For the CDR3, the DNA is TGTGCCAGCAGCTTGCCCTACCCGGGGAACACTGAAGCTTTCTTT.

This CDR3 is CASSLGEGTSSYEQYF. The DNA for the CDR3 is TGTGCCAGCAGCTTAGGGGAAGGGACATCCTCCTACGAGCAGTACTTC. V gene TRBV7-9 combines with J gene TRBJ2-7; D perhaps matches TRBD1 (6 bases). The V end was cut by 1 base, the J end by 0 bases, with 13 bases between. The CDR3 runs 16 residues. CDR1 and CDR2 (germline): SEHNR, FQNEAQ (reference sequence). Full variable domain (remainder filled in from reference TRBV7-9 and TRBJ2-7): DTGVSQNPRHKITKRGQNVTFRCDPISEHNRLYWYRQTLGQGPEFLTYFQNEAQLEKSRLLSDRFSAERPKGSFSTLEIQRTEQGDSAMYLCASSLGEGTSSYEQYFGPGTRLTVT.

In the case of this clonotype: The junction and the germline gene differ at one end; a read error may be behind it. CDR3: CASSLGSAGELFF. The CDR3 DNA reads as TGTGCTAGCAGCTTAGGATCGGCTGGGGAGCTGTTTTTT. The V and J genes are TRBV7-7 and TRBJ2-2; D is ambiguous. The CDR3 covers 13 residues. Germline CDR1 is SSHAT and CDR2 is FNYEAQ (reference sequence).

In this sample, this clonotype turned up a few times. The chain joins TRBV2 to TRBJ2-2; weak D call: TRBD2 (6 bases). Looked up from germline, CDR1 is SNHLY and CDR2 is FYNNEI. V lost 5 bases to trimming and J lost 1 base, with 17 bases between them. The CDR3 is 17 amino acids. The CDR3 is CASSYDFQGGNTGELFF. The CDR3 DNA reads as TGTGCCAGCAGTTACGACTTCCAGGGAGGGAACACCGGGGAGCTGTTTTTT.

This clonotype was observed a few times. The rearrangement joins TRBV7-6 to TRBJ1-5; 8 bases align to TRBD1. V gave up 5 bases and J gave up 6 bases; unmatched junction bases: 6. Germline V gene lookup returns CDR1 SGHVS and CDR2 FNYEAQ. There are 14 residues in the CDR3. The CDR3 DNA reads TGTGCCAGCAGCGCGCAGGGGGCGTCTCAGCCCCAGCATTTT. It specifies CASSAQGASQPQHF.

The chain joins TRBV3-1 to TRBJ1-1, with 8 bases that match TRBD1. The junction had 9 bases not matched to a gene; V was cut back by 1 base and J by 5 bases. The germline V gene encodes CDR1 LGHDT and CDR2 YNNKEL (reference sequence). This CDR3 comprises 16 residues. The CDR3 region has the DNA TGTGCCAGCAGCCAAGCCGCGTCCAGGGGGCGGACTGAAGCTTTCTTT. This codes for CASSQAASRGRTEAFF.

At least ten counts were recorded for this clonotype. The chain is built from TRBV9 and TRBJ2-7, with 9 bases identical to TRBD1. The V segment lost 0 bases and the J segment 3 bases; nucleotides outside the gene matches: 4. This CDR3 has 15 amino acids. The germline gives CDR1 SGDLS, CDR2 YYNGEE. In DNA, the CDR3 is TGTGCCAGCAGCGTAGTCGGGACAGGGAGCTACGAGCAGTACTTC. It specifies CASSVVGTGSYEQYF.

The V gene is TRBV6-1, the J gene TRBJ2-5; D is possibly TRBD1 (5 bases). Germline assignment: CDR1 MNHNS and CDR2 SASEGT. The CDR3 has 14 residues. V was clipped by 5 bases and J by 5 bases, with 15 bases between them. The CDR3 DNA reads TGTGCCAGCAGTCCCCTCTCAGGGCGGGAGACCCAGTACTTC. This sequence encodes CASSPLSGRETQYF.

V usage is TRBV5-8 and J usage is TRBJ2-2, with D hard to call. There are 14 residues in the CDR3. Looked up from germline, CDR1 is SGHTS and CDR2 is YDEGEE. V was pared by 0 bases and J by 6 bases, with 9 bases between. The CDR3 DNA reads as TGTGCCAGCAGCTTGGGGGCGCCCGCCGGGGAGCTGTTTTTT. Amino acid sequence: CASSLGAPAGELFF.

V gene TRBV7-2 combines with J gene TRBJ1-2; D may be TRBD1 (6 bases). CDR1 is SGHTA, CDR2 FQGNSA, per germline. CDR3 size: 15 residues. V shed 1 base and J shed 4 bases, with 13 bases lying between them. The CDR3 nucleotides are TGTGCCAGCAGCTTAGGAGACAGGCCGCTCTATGGCTACACCTTC. The encoded protein is CASSLGDRPLYGYTF.

The J gene is TRBJ2-1, the V gene TRBV27, with 8 positions matching TRBD1. This CDR3 has 12 amino acids. After removal of 5 bases from V and 13 bases from J, the junction contained 7 bases not matched to a gene. Looked up from germline, CDR1 is MNHEY and CDR2 is SMNVEV (reference sequence). As DNA, the CDR3 is TGTGCCAGCAGTAGGACAGGGATCACACAGTTCTTC. This translates into CASSRTGITQFF.

A note on this clonotype: Mismatch with germline at one junction end may stem from a read error. V usage is TRBV5-1 and J usage is TRBJ2-1, with 9 bases aligning to TRBD2. The CDR3 spans 16 residues. Germline V gives CDR1 SGHRS, CDR2 YFSETQ. CDR3 sequence (DNA): TGCGCCAGTAGCTCGACTAGCGGATTTTCCTACAATGAGCAGTTCTTC. This sequence encodes CASSSTSGFSYNEQFF.

The V gene is TRBV9, the J gene TRBJ1-1; no clear D. Trimming removed 3 bases from V and 8 bases from J, with 17 bases in between. The CDR3 has 14 residues. Germline loops: CDR1 SGDLS, CDR2 YYNGEE. The CDR3 here is CASSESPTPGEAFF. CDR3 sequence (DNA): TGTGCCAGCAGCGAAAGTCCTACTCCGGGCGAAGCTTTCTTT.

This clonotype was counted a few times. The chain employs TRBV24-1 and TRBJ2-1; D possibly corresponds to TRBD2 (5 bases). The CDR3 is 14 amino acids. V shed 4 bases and J shed 0 bases, with 6 bases lying between them. The V gene's germline CDR1 is KGHDR and CDR2 SFDVKD. The CDR3 nucleotides read TGTGCCACCAGTGACAGCGGCTCCTACAATGAGCAGTTCTTC. This codes for CATSDSGSYNEQFF.

This clonotype was detected a few times. This rearrangement joins TRBV7-9 to TRBJ2-7, with TRBD1 matching over 7 bases. Germline V gene lookup returns CDR1 SEHNR and CDR2 FQNEAQ (reference sequence). This CDR3 contains 14 residues. J was trimmed by 8 bases and V by 3 bases; bases with no gene match: 10. CDR3 sequence reads: CASSFAQGDTKQYF. In nucleotides, the CDR3 is TGTGCCAGCAGCTTCGCCCAGGGGGACACAAAGCAGTACTTC.

This clonotype was seen more than once but under ten times. This chain connects TRBV6-5 to TRBJ2-2; D is perhaps TRBD1 (6 bases). CDR1 and CDR2 (germline): MNHEY, SVGAGI. This CDR3 spans 16 amino acids. Deletions cut 0 bases from V and 2 bases from J, with 10 bases between. In DNA, the CDR3 is TGTGCCAGCAGTTACTCGGCAGGGGCTAACACCGGGGAGCTGTTTTTT. Translating gives CASSYSAGANTGELFF.

CDR3 residues: CASSLGAGMAEQFF. In DNA form, the CDR3 reads TGTGCCAGCAGCTTAGGTGCGGGGATGGCTGAGCAGTTCTTC. The chain has TRBV11-2 and TRBJ2-1; tentative D call: TRBD2 (6 bases). In germline, CDR1 is SGHAT, CDR2 FQNNGV. Trimming removed 1 base at V and 9 bases at J, with 13 bases between. This CDR3 region has 14 residues.

The rearrangement uses TRBV5-1 and TRBJ2-3, with 13 bases that match TRBD2. The CDR3 extends over 17 amino acids. J gave up 5 bases and V 4 bases, and 10 bases lay outside the gene matches. Germline CDR1 and CDR2: SGHRS and YFSETQ. The CDR3 DNA reads as TGCGCCAGCAGCCGGAAGACTAGCGGGGGGTTAATAGATACGCAGTATTTT. It codes for CASSRKTSGGLIDTQYF.

The chain uses TRBV6-1 and TRBJ2-7, with 8 bases aligning to TRBD1. Germline CDR1 and CDR2: MNHNS and SASEGT. The CDR3 loop spans 15 amino acids. The ends lost 3 bases at V and 5 bases at J; junction bases unmatched: 9. The CDR3 DNA reads TGTGCCAGCAGTGACGTCCGACAGGGGAGCCACGAGCAGTACTTC. Its protein is CASSDVRQGSHEQYF.

The rearrangement links TRBV28 to TRBJ2-5, with 9 positions matching TRBD2. This CDR3 has 14 residues. Germline CDR1 is MDHEN and CDR2 is SYDVKM. V lost 6 bases and J lost 6; bases outside the gene matches: 8. This CDR3 is CASRTGTSTKTQYF. CDR3 nucleotides: TGTGCCAGCAGGACCGGGACTAGCACAAAGACCCAGTACTTC.

This clonotype was counted only a few times. CDR3 nucleotide sequence: TGTGCCAGCAGTCTAGCGGGGACCACCCCCTACAATGAGCAGTTCTTC. This encodes CASSLAGTTPYNEQFF. V is TRBV7-9 and J is TRBJ2-1; TRBD2 matches 9 bases. Germline lookup yields CDR1 SEHNR and CDR2 FQNEAQ (reference sequence). This CDR3 comprises 16 residues. With V trimmed by 6 bases and J by 2 bases, 8 bases remained unmatched.

The V call is TRBV10-2, the J call TRBJ2-1; 8 bases are a match to TRBD2. This CDR3 contains 14 residues. The J segment lost 9 bases and the V segment lost 0 bases, leaving 4 bases of the junction unmatched. CDR1 is WSHSY and CDR2 is SAAADI in the germline V gene. CDR3 in amino acids: CASSESGTRGEQFF. Here the CDR3 DNA reads TGCGCCAGCAGTGAGTCAGGGACTAGGGGTGAGCAGTTCTTC.

This chain connects TRBV12-3 or TRBV12-4 to TRBJ2-1; possibly TRBD2 for D (5 bases). The CDR3 is made up of 16 amino acids. Trimming removed 1 base at V and 1 base at J, with 11 bases between. CDR3 in DNA: TGTGCCAGCAGTTTAGGGAGTGGGAGATCCTACAATGAGCAGTTCTTC. This translates into CASSLGSGRSYNEQFF.